The 15 T cell receptor beta chains below come from one sample, sequenced in a study of blood T cell repertoires in COVID-19. Repertoires were generated with immunoSEQ multiplex PCR, while TCRdb's copy carries only in-frame clones and drops some. The table has around 230,000 clones, about nine tenths seen once. What was sequenced was PBMCs or T cells enriched from blood (not recorded which). These TCRs come from a man between 18 and 35 years old with acute COVID-19.

This rearrangement joins TRBV9 to TRBJ2-1; 10 nucleotides align to TRBD2. CDR3 length: 16 residues. Germline V gives CDR1 SGDLS, CDR2 YYNGEE. The junction had 7 bases not matched to a gene; V was cut back by 4 bases and J by 3 bases. The CDR3 here is CASSSRTSGNYNEQFF. DNA for the CDR3: TGTGCCAGCAGCTCGCGGACTAGCGGCAACTACAATGAGCAGTTCTTC.

The chain employs TRBV2 and TRBJ2-5, with 9 positions matching TRBD2. The CDR3 is 14 residues long. Germline V gene data show CDR1 as SNHLY and CDR2 as FYNNEI. V gave up 8 bases and J gave up 1 base; unmatched junction bases: 5. The CDR3 region has the DNA TGTGCCAGCCGAGCGGGAGGCCCCCAAGAGACCCAGTACTTC. Translating gives CASRAGGPQETQYF.

This chain uses TRBV4-1 with TRBJ2-1; 12 nucleotides align to TRBD2. CDR3 length: 16 residues. V lost 4 bases and J lost 4; bases outside the gene matches: 5. Looked up from germline, CDR1 is MGHRA and CDR2 is YSYEKL. In nucleotides, the CDR3 is TGCGCCAGCAGCCCTCTGACTAGCGGGAGATACAATGAGCAGTTCTTC. Translation gives CASSPLTSGRYNEQFF.

The CDR3 nucleotides read TGTGCCATCAGTGATGTGGAACTAGCGGGATCAACCGGGGAGCTGTTTTTT. As protein: CAISDVELAGSTGELFF. The rearrangement links TRBV10-3 to TRBJ2-2, with 10 bases aligning to TRBD2. This CDR3 has 17 amino acids. The J segment lost 5 bases and the V segment lost 3 bases, leaving 9 bases of the junction unmatched. Per the germline V gene, CDR1 is ENHRY and CDR2 is SYGVKD.

The chain couples TRBV10-3 to TRBJ2-1; 10 nucleotides agree with TRBD1. V lost 4 bases to trimming and J lost 5 bases; unmatched junction nucleotides: 2. CDR1 ENHRY and CDR2 SYGVKD come from the germline V gene. The CDR3 contains 14 residues. The CDR3 sequence: CAISGGTGDNEQFF. The DNA for the CDR3 is TGTGCCATCAGTGGGGGGACAGGGGACAATGAGCAGTTCTTC.

The chain uses TRBV6-5 and TRBJ1-6; maybe TRBD1 (6 bases). Germline loops: CDR1 MNHEY, CDR2 SVGAGI. The CDR3 is 15 residues long. With 0 bases removed from V and 6 bases from J, the gap between germline ends came to 9 bases. The CDR3 bases are TGTGCCAGCAGTTACTCCGACAGGATTAATTCACCCCTCCACTTT. Translated: CASSYSDRINSPLHF.

The chain has TRBV27 and TRBJ2-3, with 7 bases lining up with TRBD1. Germline CDR1 reads MNHEY; CDR2 reads SMNVEV (reference sequence). This CDR3 is built from 15 residues. V lost 6 bases, J lost 2 bases, and 8 bases stayed unmatched. CDR3 loop: CASSLKGAPTDTQYF. CDR3 DNA sequence: TGTGCCAGCAGCCTAAAGGGGGCGCCCACAGATACGCAGTATTTT.

The chain employs TRBV6-2 or TRBV6-3 and TRBJ2-1, with TRBD2 matching 13 bases. With 6 bases clipped from V and 8 bases from J, the junction kept 7 bases outside the gene matches. CDR3 length: 15 residues. CDR1 is MNHEY, CDR2 SVGEGT, per germline. The CDR3 sequence: CASSRTSGSVDEQFF. Written as DNA, the CDR3 is TGTGCCAGCAGCCGGACTAGCGGGAGTGTCGATGAGCAGTTCTTC.

The sample holds many counts of this clone. V gene TRBV7-9 combines with J gene TRBJ2-1; 11 nucleotides agree with TRBD2. With V trimmed by 3 bases and J by 5 bases, 9 bases remained unmatched. Germline lookup yields CDR1 SEHNR and CDR2 FQNEAQ (reference sequence). This CDR3 has 17 residues. This CDR3 reads CASSLHPGTSGNNEQFF. CDR3 DNA: TGTGCCAGCAGCTTGCATCCCGGGACTAGCGGAAACAATGAGCAGTTCTTC.

The chain links TRBV27 to TRBJ1-4, with 8 bases fitting TRBD1. V lost 4 bases to trimming and J lost 5 bases; unmatched junction nucleotides: 6. Germline loops: CDR1 MNHEY, CDR2 SMNVEV (reference sequence). The CDR3 has 15 residues. The CDR3 loop is CASSSGTGANEKLFF. Here the CDR3 DNA reads TGTGCCAGCAGTTCCGGGACAGGCGCAAATGAAAAACTGTTTTTT. Looking up the rest from reference TRBV27 and TRBJ1-4 gives the full variable domain: EAQVTQNPRYLITVTGKKLTVTCSQNMNHEYMSWYRQDPGLGLRQIYYSMNVEVTDKGDVPEGYKVSRKEKRNFPLILESPSPNQTSLYFCASSSGTGANEKLFFGSGTQLSVL.

V gene TRBV30 combines with J gene TRBJ2-7; 16 nucleotides match TRBD2. Trimming at V came to 3 bases and at J to 3 bases, leaving 5 bases not matched to a gene. Germline V gives CDR1 GTSNPN, CDR2 SVGIG (reference sequence). The CDR3 covers 16 residues. The CDR3 loop is CAWRGLAGGSSYEQYF. The CDR3 bases are TGTGCCTGGAGGGGACTAGCGGGAGGGAGTAGCTACGAGCAGTACTTC.

CDR3 protein: CASSYTVAEAFF. The CDR3 DNA reads as TGTGCCAGCAGTTATACGGTCGCTGAAGCTTTCTTT. The chain is built from TRBV12-3 or TRBV12-4 and TRBJ1-1; D unclear. The length of the CDR3 is 12 residues. V was shortened by 4 bases and J by 6 bases, with 9 bases between the two germline ends.

Only one count was recorded for this clone. V is TRBV28 and J is TRBJ2-1; no reliable D call. Per the germline V gene, CDR1 is MDHEN and CDR2 is SYDVKM. This CDR3 has 15 amino acids. Trimming left V 6 bases short and J 0 bases short, with 12 bases between. Written as DNA, the CDR3 is TGTGCCAGCAGCCGTGACACCAGCTCCTACAATGAGCAGTTCTTC. This translates into CASSRDTSSYNEQFF.

The V gene is TRBV27, the J gene TRBJ2-7, with D possibly matching TRBD2 (5 bases). The germline V and J ends were trimmed by 10 bases and 2 bases, with 6 bases remaining between them. The germline gives CDR1 MNHEY, CDR2 SMNVEV (reference sequence). The CDR3 is made up of 10 amino acids. The CDR3 DNA follows: TGTGCCACCGGGGCCTACGAGCAGTACTTC. This sequence encodes CATGAYEQYF.

This sequence joins TRBV28 and TRBJ1-3; 8 positions agree with TRBD1. Looked up from germline, CDR1 is MDHEN and CDR2 is SYDVKM. The junction had 8 bases not matched to a gene; V was cut back by 5 bases and J by 5 bases. This CDR3 region has 15 residues. The CDR3 DNA is TGTGCCAGCAGTGCCCAGGGGGCGCTCAGAAACACCATATATTTT. This encodes CASSAQGALRNTIYF.